What follows are 9 T cell receptor beta chains derived from one specimen sequenced in a study of T-cell reconstitution after alpha-beta-depleted transplantation in children. Molecular barcoding with unique molecular identifiers was used for the TCRbeta library. TCRdb re-called the PCR reads through MiXCR, storing one row per CDR3 protein. The data hold around 580,000 distinct CDR3 sequences, with 23% observed a single time. Specimen: PBMCs, mostly from graft donor cells, collected 360 days after TCRalphabeta/CD19-depleted stem cell transplant. These receptors all come from a boy in the first two years of life who had a stem cell transplant for acute myeloid leukemia, so the T cells may come from the graft donor.

In its sample, this clonotype was seen many times. The rearrangement uses TRBV20-1 and TRBJ1-5; D ambiguous. Germline V gene data show CDR1 as DFQATT and CDR2 as SNEGSKA (reference sequence). This CDR3 comprises 14 residues. Trimming removed 0 bases at V and 3 bases at J, with 9 bases between. The CDR3 sequence is CSAREAGYNQPQHF. For the CDR3, the DNA is TGCAGTGCTAGAGAAGCGGGCTACAATCAGCCCCAGCATTTT.

This clonotype was observed a few times. V usage is TRBV7-9 and J usage is TRBJ2-2; the D gene is possibly TRBD1 (6 bases). The V gene's germline CDR1 is SEHNR and CDR2 FQNEAQ (reference sequence). CDR3 size: 15 residues. Between the trimmed V and J ends, which lost 5 bases and 4 bases, there was a span of 14 bases. The CDR3 DNA follows: TGTGCCAGCAGCCTCGACAGGCGGACCACCGGGGAGCTGTTTTTT. This codes for CASSLDRRTTGELFF.

At least ten counts were recorded for this clonotype. This chain joins TRBV4-1 and TRBJ1-2, with D possibly matching TRBD1 (6 bases). Germline CDR1 MGHRA, CDR2 YSYEKL. The ends were cut back, 2 bases at V and 3 bases at J, with 19 bases in the middle. The CDR3 has 17 residues. The CDR3 loop is CASSQQAKQGGDYGYTF. The DNA of the CDR3 is TGCGCCAGCAGCCAACAAGCAAAACAGGGTGGTGACTATGGCTACACCTTC.

This clonotype was counted many times. This chain uses TRBV4-1 with TRBJ1-6; D gene unclear. The CDR3 has 15 amino acids. CDR1 and CDR2 from the germline V gene are MGHRA and YSYEKL. Trimming removed 4 bases at V and 6 bases at J, with 13 bases between. The CDR3 region has the DNA TGCGCCAGCAGCCCTAACGGGGTCGCTAATTCACCCCTCCACTTT. Its translation is CASSPNGVANSPLHF.

This rearrangement joins TRBV27 to TRBJ2-5; 12 nucleotides match TRBD2. The trim removed 0 bases at V and 5 bases at J, leaving 4 bases unmatched. Germline CDR1 and CDR2: MNHEY and SMNVEV (reference sequence). This CDR3 has 16 residues. The CDR3 DNA reads as TGTGCCAGCAGTTTATCGACACTAGCGGGGGGTGAGACCCAGTACTTC. Protein: CASSLSTLAGGETQYF.

This chain joins TRBV24-1 and TRBJ2-1; 8 bases line up with TRBD2. The junction had 5 bases not matched to a gene; V was cut back by 4 bases and J by 4 bases. Germline V gene lookup returns CDR1 KGHDR and CDR2 SFDVKD. The CDR3 is 15 amino acids. In DNA form, the CDR3 reads TGTGCCACCAGTGAACAGCGGGGGTTATACAATGAGCAGTTCTTC. Its protein product is CATSEQRGLYNEQFF.

This clonotype appeared a few times. The V and J genes are TRBV20-1 and TRBJ2-5, with a weak D call TRBD1 (7 bases). Trimming stripped 0 bases from V and 1 base from J, with 12 bases between. CDR3 length: 15 residues. Looked up from germline, CDR1 is DFQATT and CDR2 is SNEGSKA (reference sequence). The chain's CDR3 is CSARDGGGIQETQYF. The CDR3 DNA is TGCAGTGCTAGAGATGGAGGGGGCATCCAAGAGACCCAGTACTTC.

This clonotype was found a few times. This chain connects TRBV14 to TRBJ2-2; D is ambiguous. The CDR3 is 16 amino acids. Per germline, CDR1 SGHDN and CDR2 FVKESK. Trimming cost V 4 bases and J 1 base, with 13 bases left between them. CDR3: CASSLKGWLNTGELFF. The CDR3 DNA reads as TGTGCCAGCAGCCTAAAGGGTTGGCTGAACACCGGGGAGCTGTTTTTT.

This clonotype was counted a few times. This sequence joins TRBV21-1 and TRBJ2-7; the table's D gene call, TRBD2, was not cross checked with the DNA. TRBV21-1 is marked as a pseudogene. The CDR3 spans 16 residues. CDR3 loop: CASSTSFRDASYEQYF. The CDR3 DNA is TGTGCCAGCAGCACTAGTTTCCGGGACGCCTCCTACGAGCAGTACTTC.